This TCR beta chain was observed in a study of blood T cells in healthy people across ages. Remarks on this clonotype: As yet, its antigen is unknown.

The V and J ends lost 5 bases and 3 bases, in that order; junction bases with no gene match: 8. The CDR3 runs to 15 residues. CDR1 and CDR2 (germline): MGHRA, YSYEKL. With a J-beta primer mix and a sample-barcoded 5' primer, a second PCR ran 7 to 11 cycles. TCRdb reprocessed the 5' RACE reads via MiXCR and lists one record per CDR3 protein. The repertoire holds over a million distinct CDR3 sequences, with roughly 40% as singletons. Study-wide findings and caveats: Unknown donor CMV status possibly confounded expanded clonotype changes.

The sample comprised blood. This receptor was taken from a woman between 18 and 30 years old in good health. The chain links TRBV4-1 to TRBJ2-7, with 9 bases fitting TRBD1. This chain's CDR3 is CASSAQGAGVYEQYF. The CDR3 coding sequence is TGCGCCAGCAGCGCACAGGGGGCGGGAGTCTACGAGCAGTACTTC.